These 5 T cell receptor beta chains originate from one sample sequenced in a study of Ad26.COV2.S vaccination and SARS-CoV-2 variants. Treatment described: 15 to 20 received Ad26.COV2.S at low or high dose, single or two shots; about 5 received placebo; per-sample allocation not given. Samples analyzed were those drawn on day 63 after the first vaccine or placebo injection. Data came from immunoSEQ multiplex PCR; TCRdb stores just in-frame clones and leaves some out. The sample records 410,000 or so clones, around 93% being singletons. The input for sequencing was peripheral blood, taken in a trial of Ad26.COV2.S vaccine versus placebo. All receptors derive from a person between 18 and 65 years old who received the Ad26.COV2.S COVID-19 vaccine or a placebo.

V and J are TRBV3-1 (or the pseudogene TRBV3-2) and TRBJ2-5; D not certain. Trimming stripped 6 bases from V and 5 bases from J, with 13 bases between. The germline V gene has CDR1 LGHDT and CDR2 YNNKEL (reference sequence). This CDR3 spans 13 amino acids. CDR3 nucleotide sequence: TGTGCCAGCAGGAAGAACGTAGGGGAGACCCAGTACTTC. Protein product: CASRKNVGETQYF.

CDR3 nucleotide sequence: TGTGCCAGCAGCTCAAGGTCGGGAGGCATCAATCAGCCCCAGCATTTT. Its translation is CASSSRSGGINQPQHF. This sequence joins TRBV7-2 and TRBJ1-5; no firm D call. The V end was cut by 4 bases, the J end by 3 bases, with 16 bases between. Per the germline V gene, CDR1 is SGHTA and CDR2 is FQGNSA. This CDR3 spans 16 amino acids.

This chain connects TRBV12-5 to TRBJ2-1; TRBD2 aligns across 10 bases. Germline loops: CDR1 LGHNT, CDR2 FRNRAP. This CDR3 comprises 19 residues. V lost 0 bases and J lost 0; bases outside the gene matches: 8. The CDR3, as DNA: TGTGCTAGTGGTTTGGTAAATAGCGGGGGGCTTAGCTCCTACAATGAGCAGTTCTTC. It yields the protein CASGLVNSGGLSSYNEQFF.

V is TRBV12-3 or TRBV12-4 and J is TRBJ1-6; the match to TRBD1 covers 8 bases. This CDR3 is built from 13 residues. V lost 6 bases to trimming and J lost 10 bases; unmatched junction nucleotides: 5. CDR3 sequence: CASRQTGESPLHF. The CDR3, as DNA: TGTGCCAGCAGGCAGACAGGGGAATCACCCCTCCACTTT.

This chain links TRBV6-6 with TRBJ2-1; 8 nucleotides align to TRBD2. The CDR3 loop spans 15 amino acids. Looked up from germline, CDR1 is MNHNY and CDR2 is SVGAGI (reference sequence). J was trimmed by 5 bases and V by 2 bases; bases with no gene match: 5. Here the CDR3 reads CASSYRRGDDNEQFF. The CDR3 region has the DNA TGTGCCAGCAGTTACAGGCGGGGGGATGACAATGAGCAGTTCTTC.